A single T cell receptor (beta chain) is shown here with its context. What this receptor recognizes is not known. Per-base quality was not reported, and no clone a single base away is much larger than it. Reading the label with the study, this specimen's time point is: about 28 days (+/-7) after the second vaccine dose. AZD1222 recipients whose second dose came at about 4 weeks and those whose second dose came at about 12 weeks were combined into one group, since spike-specific TCR depth and breadth did not differ between the two schedules. Vaccinee samples came from UK trials COV001 and COV002, including a single-blind randomized controlled phase 2/3 trial of AZD1222 (ChAdOx1 nCoV-19) in healthy adults. For TCRbeta chain sequencing, PBMC samples from trial participants were taken at day 0 and at day 28 after the second dose. This record comes from a study of T cell responses to AZD1222 COVID-19 vaccine (dated by TCRdb to 2020 to 2023). Turning to the overall study: TCR sequencing covered 233 trial participants: nearly 210 given two doses of AZD1222 and around 25 given two doses of MenACWY control vaccine. Enrollment into the trials was organized by age into subgroups of 18-55, 56-69 and 70-plus years, and those subgroups contained around 150, 28 and 57 TCR-sequenced participants, respectively.

The CDR3 regions of human TCRbeta chains were analyzed by immunosequencing. As for how the authors treated the data: Repertoire TCRs were matched against a reference library of SARS-CoV-2-specific TCRs generated with the MIRA antigen-specificity platform. Breadth was defined as the fraction of unique TCRs that were SARS-CoV-2-associated. Depth was defined as the fraction of total T cells that were SARS-CoV-2-associated. Using the MIRA data, each spike-specific TCR was assigned both to the spike region to which the TCR was reactive and to a CD4 or CD8 class. Log10-transformed breadth and depth values were compared by one-way ANOVA with Sidak's multiple comparisons tests. TCRdb obtained this table from immuneACCESS and retained in-frame rearrangements with V and J assigned. These tables miss some clones; where compared with another copy, unresolved V genes account for less than half of the shortfall, and the remainder is unexplained. The DNA was the basis for D and trimming; V, J and clone size are from that table. The sample has around 190,000 clones on record, 94% of them singletons. The ten largest make up about 1.5% of the sample.

On the study overall, not on this receptor specifically: Epitopes outside the regions mutated in the B.1.351 and B.1.1.7 variants were reportedly recognized by nearly half of the unique spike-specific TCRs. Participants were mostly white British and included more females than males, and it was suggested by the authors that clonal diversity may have been underestimated. A significant rise in spike-specific TCR breadth and depth was observed after two AZD1222 doses relative to day 0 and relative to MenACWY recipients. The whole spike protein was spanned by vaccine-associated CD4 TCRs, and dominant responses were seen in regions 160-218 and 743-854. Conclusions about previously exposed vaccinees were limited because only six AZD1222 recipients were SARS-CoV-2 seropositive at baseline. Because no day 14 peak-response samples were available, repertoires were characterized only after the peak T cell response. In the small 56-69-year group, the increase in depth fell short of significance, most likely because of low power.

The sequencing here drew on peripheral blood, taken 28 days after the second AZD1222 dose. The sequence was collected from an adult who received the AZD1222 COVID-19 vaccine.

The bases are TGCGCCAGCAGCTTGAAACAGGGTTATGGCTACACCTTC. Its translation is CASSLKQGYGYTF. The chain uses TRBV5-1 and TRBJ1-2; TRBD1 is possibly the D segment (6 matching bases). The germline V gene supplies CDR1 SGHRS and CDR2 YFSETQ. V and J lose 1 base and 5 bases, and a span of 9 bases separates them. Spanning cysteine to phenylalanine, the CDR3 consists of 13 amino acids. The kept DNA is CDR3 alone, 39 bases in frame from the first base.